This entry lists 20 T cell receptor beta chains sequenced from one sample in a study of T cells in Graves' hyperthyroidism and ophthalmopathy. Amplification targeted TCR beta CDR3 regions from RNA transcripts. Initially, a first-round RT-PCR of the TCR CDR3 employed the HTBI primer set. From the multiplex PCR reads, TCRdb called clonotypes with MiXCR, one entry per CDR3 protein. Of about 420,000 distinct CDR3 sequences in the sample, approximately 15% were seen once. Source material: blood. Receptor source: a woman aged 18-29 years with Graves' hyperthyroidism.

Comment on this clonotype: A read error may explain this, as a much larger clone is one base away. A read error is likely, as this CDR3 ends without the conserved phenylalanine or tryptophan. The rearrangement links TRBV20-1 to TRBJ2-3, with a weak D call TRBD1 (6 bases). Germline V gene lookup returns CDR1 DFQATT and CDR2 SNEGSKA (reference sequence). The CDR3 runs 15 residues. V dropped 3 bases and J dropped 1 base, with 14 bases sitting between them. Written as DNA, the CDR3 is TGCAGTGCTAGTAACAGGGAACATGGCACAGATACGCAGTATCTT. Its translation is CSASNREHGTDTQYL.

This clonotype was seen only a few times. This may come from a read error, since a much larger clone is one base off. This chain joins TRBV12-3 or TRBV12-4 and TRBJ2-7; tentatively, D is TRBD1 (5 bases). Trimming stripped 8 bases from V and 2 bases from J, with 19 bases between. This CDR3 is 15 amino acids long. CDR3 protein: CASGPQGNMAYEQYF. DNA of the CDR3: TGTGCCAGCGGTCCCCAGGGTAATATGGCCTACGAGCAGTACTTC.

This clonotype was detected ten times or more. The chain carries TRBV3-1 and TRBJ1-5, with D perhaps matching TRBD1 (5 bases). The V and J ends lost 1 base and 3 bases respectively, with 7 bases between them. The CDR3 is 14 amino acids. Germline V gives CDR1 LGHDT, CDR2 YNNKEL (reference sequence). The CDR3 nucleotides read TGTGCCAGCAGCCAAGCAGGGTTCAATCAGCCCCAGCATTTT. Its translation is CASSQAGFNQPQHF. Full variable domain (rest looked up from reference TRBV3-1 and TRBJ1-5): DTAVSQTPKYLVTQMGNDKSIKCEQNLGHDTMYWYKQDSKKFLKIMFSYNNKELIINETVPNRFSPKSPDKAHLNLHINSLELGDSAVYFCASSQAGFNQPQHFGDGTRLSIL.

This clonotype occurred many times. The rearrangement uses TRBV11-2 and TRBJ2-7; 7 bases are shared with TRBD1. Germline values: CDR1 SGHAT, CDR2 FQNNGV. Trimming cost V 1 base and J 6 bases; bases outside gene matches: 24. The CDR3 spans 20 residues. The CDR3 loop reads CASSLVSLRNWGQSIGEQYF. In nucleotides, the CDR3 is TGTGCCAGCAGCTTAGTTTCTCTAAGGAATTGGGGACAGTCAATAGGCGAGCAGTACTTC.

This clonotype was counted only a few times. The rearrangement joins TRBV7-2 to TRBJ2-7, with TRBD2 matching over 9 bases. Germline V CDR1 and CDR2: SGHTA, FQGNSA. The junction had 6 bases not matched to a gene; V was cut back by 2 bases and J by 4 bases. The CDR3 is 15 amino acids. The CDR3 loop is CASSLRGGAGYEQYF. CDR3 DNA sequence: TGTGCCAGCAGCTTACGCGGGGGGGCGGGTTACGAGCAGTACTTC.

This clonotype was detected only a few times. This sequence joins TRBV19 and TRBJ2-3; tentatively, D is TRBD1 (5 bases). CDR1 and CDR2 (germline): LNHDA, SQIVND (reference sequence). The ends were cut back, 5 bases at V and 2 bases at J, with 11 bases in the middle. This CDR3 is 14 amino acids long. The CDR3 spells CASSPQTVTDTQYF. CDR3 bases: TGTGCCAGTAGTCCACAGACAGTCACAGATACGCAGTATTTT.

To note about this clonotype: Compared with germline, one end of the junction differs, possibly owing to a read error. The chain has TRBV18 and TRBJ2-1; possibly TRBD2 for D (6 bases). The CDR3 sequence is 16 residues long. Germline V lookup: CDR1 KGHSH, CDR2 LQKENI. The DNA for the CDR3 is TGTGCCAGCTCACCGGGACTCCCCCCAATAGGGAATGGGCAGTTCTTC. It is translated as CASSPGLPPIGNGQFF.

This clonotype has only a few counts. The genes are TRBV6-1 and TRBJ1-5; the match to TRBD1 covers 7 bases. The CDR3 consists of 12 residues. Germline V lookup: CDR1 MNHNS, CDR2 SASEGT. With 9 bases clipped from V and 5 bases from J, the junction kept 4 bases outside the gene matches. CDR3 sequence (DNA): TGTGCCAGTACAGGGGTGTATCAGCCCCAGCATTTT. Its translation is CASTGVYQPQHF.

The chain joins TRBV10-3 to TRBJ1-3; TRBD1 aligns across 10 bases. The J segment lost 0 bases and the V segment lost 10 bases, leaving 6 bases of the junction unmatched. Looked up from germline, CDR1 is ENHRY and CDR2 is SYGVKD. The CDR3 has 15 residues. CDR3 sequence: CATGGQGSSGNTIYF. The CDR3 nucleotides are TGTGCCACAGGGGGACAGGGGAGCTCTGGAAACACCATATATTTT.

This clonotype was counted many times. The rearrangement joins TRBV20-1 to TRBJ2-3; D is uncertain. Trimming took off 3 bases at V and 0 bases at J, with 10 bases between the two ends. The CDR3 spans 14 residues. CDR1 DFQATT and CDR2 SNEGSKA come from the germline V gene (reference sequence). CDR3 residues: CSASITASTDTQYF. CDR3 coding DNA: TGCAGTGCTAGCATTACCGCGAGCACAGATACGCAGTATTTT.

At least ten counts were recorded for this clonotype. The gene calls are TRBV3-1 and TRBJ2-7; TRBD2 might be the D (6 bases). Germline lookup yields CDR1 LGHDT and CDR2 YNNKEL (reference sequence). V was pared by 0 bases and J by 2 bases, with 14 bases between. The CDR3 spans 16 residues. In DNA form, the CDR3 reads TGTGCCAGCAGCCAAGATGGAGGGGCCGGCGCCTACGAGCAGTACTTC. Protein sequence: CASSQDGGAGAYEQYF.

The J gene is TRBJ1-4, the V gene TRBV5-1, with TRBD1 as a possible D gene (6 bases). CDR3 length equals 13 residues. Germline V lookup: CDR1 SGHRS, CDR2 YFSETQ. Between the trimmed V and J ends, which lost 4 bases and 8 bases, there was a span of 12 bases. CDR3: CASSATGGEKLFF. The DNA of the CDR3 is TGCGCCAGCAGCGCGACAGGCGGGGAAAAACTGTTTTTT.

This clonotype was seen a handful of times. The chain joins TRBV12-3 or TRBV12-4 to TRBJ2-7; 7 bases align to TRBD1. The CDR3 extends over 14 amino acids. With 5 bases clipped from V and 4 bases from J, the junction kept 8 bases outside the gene matches. CDR3 coding DNA: TGTGCCAGCAGTGAAACCGGGACAGCATACGAGCAGTACTTC. Translating it yields CASSETGTAYEQYF.

This clonotype came up a few times. The J gene is TRBJ2-1, the V gene TRBV9; the D call may be TRBD1 or TRBD2 (5 bases each). This CDR3 comprises 13 residues. The V end lost 2 bases, the J end lost 9 bases, and 12 bases lay between the germline ends. Germline lookup yields CDR1 SGDLS and CDR2 YYNGEE. This CDR3 is CASSVLTGTEQFF. The CDR3 DNA follows: TGTGCCAGCAGCGTCTTGACCGGGACTGAGCAGTTCTTC.

V is TRBV19 and J is TRBJ1-2; D uncertain. V was shortened by 5 bases and J by 3 bases, with 22 bases between the two germline ends. Germline V gene sequence: CDR1 LNHDA, CDR2 SQIVND (reference sequence). The CDR3 extends over 17 amino acids. CDR3 DNA: TGTGCCAGTAGTTTCCCCGAGAGGAAAGGCAACGACTATGGCTACACCTTC. Encoded protein: CASSFPERKGNDYGYTF.

This clonotype was seen many times. V usage is TRBV24-1 and J usage is TRBJ2-5; D gene ambiguous. CDR1 is KGHDR, CDR2 SFDVKD, per germline. The CDR3 covers 13 residues. V lost 5 bases to trimming and J lost 0 bases, with 6 bases between them. As DNA, the CDR3 is TGTGCCACCAGTGGTGAGAACCAAGAGACCCAGTACTTC. Residues: CATSGENQETQYF.

This clonotype was counted at least ten times. This rearrangement joins TRBV27 to TRBJ2-7; 11 bases align to TRBD1. V trimming: 3 bases; J trimming: 6 bases; junction bases outside the gene matches: 4. Germline loops: CDR1 MNHEY, CDR2 SMNVEV (reference sequence). The CDR3 is made up of 14 amino acids. CDR3 DNA: TGTGCCAGCAGTTTTGGGACAGGGGGAGGCGAGCAGTACTTC. Translation gives CASSFGTGGGEQYF.

In this sample, this clonotype turned up many times. This rearrangement joins TRBV20-1 to TRBJ1-1, with a possible D match to TRBD1 (6 bases). The CDR3 consists of 14 residues. Deletions cut 6 bases from V and 3 bases from J, with 17 bases between. Germline CDR1 reads DFQATT; CDR2 reads SNEGSKA (reference sequence). CDR3 sequence reads: CSAGRTEVDTEAFF. The DNA of the CDR3 is TGCAGTGCCGGCCGGACAGAAGTAGACACTGAAGCTTTCTTT.

The chain couples TRBV7-9 to TRBJ2-7, with a possible D match to TRBD1 (6 bases). There are 15 residues in the CDR3. Germline lookup yields CDR1 SEHNR and CDR2 FQNEAQ (reference sequence). Trimming took 5 bases from V and 7 from J, leaving 21 bases between them. The CDR3 loop is CASSLGQVESREQYF. In nucleotides, the CDR3 is TGTGCCAGCAGCCTGGGACAAGTCGAATCGAGGGAGCAGTACTTC.

CDR3 sequence: CSAPRVGGNQPQHF. For the CDR3, the DNA is TGCAGCGCTCCTAGGGTGGGGGGAAATCAGCCCCAGCATTTT. The rearrangement joins TRBV20-1 to TRBJ1-5, with D possibly TRBD1 on 5 matching bases. Germline V gene sequence: CDR1 DFQATT, CDR2 SNEGSKA (reference sequence). The length of the CDR3 is 14 residues.